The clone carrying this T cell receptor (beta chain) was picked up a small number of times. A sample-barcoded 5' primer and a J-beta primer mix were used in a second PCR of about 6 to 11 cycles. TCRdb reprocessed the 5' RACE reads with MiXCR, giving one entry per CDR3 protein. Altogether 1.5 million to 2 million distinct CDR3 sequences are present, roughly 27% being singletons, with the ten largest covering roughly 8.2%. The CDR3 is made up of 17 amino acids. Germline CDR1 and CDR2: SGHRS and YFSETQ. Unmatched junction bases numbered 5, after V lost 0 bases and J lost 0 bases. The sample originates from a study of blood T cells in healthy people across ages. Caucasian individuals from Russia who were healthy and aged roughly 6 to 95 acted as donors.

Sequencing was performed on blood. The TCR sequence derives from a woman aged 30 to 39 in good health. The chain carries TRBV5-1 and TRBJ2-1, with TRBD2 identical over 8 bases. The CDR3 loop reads CASSLGLAISSYNEQFF. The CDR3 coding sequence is TGCGCCAGCAGCTTGGGACTAGCGATTAGCTCCTACAATGAGCAGTTCTTC.